This entry lists 15 T cell receptor beta chains sequenced from one sample in a study of blood T cells in healthy people across ages. Through a sample-barcoded 5' primer and a J-beta primer mix, a second PCR was run for roughly 7 to 11 cycles. A single record per CDR3 protein comes from TCRdb applying MiXCR to the 5' RACE reads. Of some 550,000 distinct CDR3 sequences in the sample, 40% to 50% are singletons; the top ten hold roughly 25%. Sequenced: blood. The receptors derive from an older man in good health.

This clonotype was seen more than once but under ten times. The gene calls are TRBV20-1 and TRBJ1-1; no clear D. The CDR3 runs to 11 residues. Germline assignment: CDR1 DFQATT and CDR2 SNEGSKA (reference sequence). The CDR3, as DNA: TGCAGCTCTAGGAGGAACACTGAAGCTTTCTTT. Its translation is CSSRRNTEAFF.

The chain employs TRBV21-1 and TRBJ2-5; the D call of TRBD1 is as the table states it, not checked on the DNA. The J call may be mistaken, given a closer DNA end match to TRBJ2-7. TRBV21-1 constitutes a pseudogene. The CDR3 length is 15 residues. Here the CDR3 reads CANSNQDRVKSEQYF. The DNA of the CDR3 is TGTGCCAACAGCAACCAGGACAGGGTAAAGAGCGAGCAGTACTTC.

V and J are TRBV6-2 or TRBV6-3 and TRBJ2-6, with 12 nucleotides matching TRBD2. Germline V CDR1 and CDR2: MNHEY, SVGEGT. The V segment lost 2 bases and the J segment 4 bases; nucleotides outside the gene matches: 6. The CDR3 spans 18 residues. CDR3 in amino acids: CASSYPTSGRGGANVLTF. The CDR3 DNA is TGTGCCAGCAGTTACCCGACTAGCGGGAGAGGAGGGGCCAACGTCCTGACTTTC.

The chain links TRBV18 to TRBJ2-3; 9 bases match TRBD2. Losses at the gene ends were 4 bases for V and 0 bases for J; bases not matched to a gene: 5. The CDR3 is 16 residues long. The germline V gene encodes CDR1 KGHSH and CDR2 LQKENI. CDR3 nucleotides: TGTGCCAGCTCACGAGTAAGCGGGGGGAGCACAGATACGCAGTATTTT. Encoded protein: CASSRVSGGSTDTQYF.

This clonotype was seen a few times. The rearrangement uses TRBV6-2 or TRBV6-3 and TRBJ2-1; D is perhaps TRBD1 (6 bases). The germline V gene has CDR1 MNHEY and CDR2 SVGEGT. The CDR3 has 15 residues. The V gene lost 6 bases and the J gene lost 6 bases, with 18 bases spanning the gap. CDR3 protein: CASSPRGTHANEQFF. The CDR3 bases are TGTGCCAGCAGCCCAAGGGGGACACATGCCAATGAGCAGTTCTTC.

The table lists this clonotype with a few counts. The genes are TRBV9 and TRBJ2-1; D gene ambiguous. Trimming took off 4 bases at V and 7 bases at J, with 9 bases between the two ends. The CDR3 is 12 residues long. Germline assignment: CDR1 SGDLS and CDR2 YYNGEE. This CDR3 reads CASSRVANEQFF. CDR3 nucleotides: TGTGCCAGCAGCCGGGTAGCTAATGAGCAGTTCTTC.

Many counts were recorded for this clonotype. The chain combines TRBV6-6 with TRBJ2-6, with 7 positions matching TRBD1. V trimming: 5 bases; J trimming: 4 bases; junction bases outside the gene matches: 2. The CDR3 consists of 14 residues. Germline V gene sequence: CDR1 MNHNY, CDR2 SVGAGI (reference sequence). CDR3 residues: CASSKDRGANVLTF. CDR3 coding DNA: TGTGCCAGCAGTAAGGACAGGGGGGCCAACGTCCTGACTTTC.

In this sample, this clonotype turned up a few times. V is TRBV12-3 or TRBV12-4 and J is TRBJ2-7, with D possibly TRBD1 on 5 matching bases. Trimming cost V 4 bases and J 6 bases, with 7 bases left between them. CDR3 length: 11 amino acids. CDR3 sequence reads: CASSSGIEQYF. The CDR3 DNA reads as TGTGCCAGCAGTTCAGGGATCGAGCAGTACTTC.

The chain uses TRBV27 and TRBJ2-6; a weak D match, TRBD1 (6 bases). V was cut by 2 bases and J by 0 bases, with 11 bases left in between. Looked up from germline, CDR1 is MNHEY and CDR2 is SMNVEV (reference sequence). This CDR3 contains 17 residues. CDR3 protein: CASSLRGQSSGANVLTF. The CDR3 DNA follows: TGTGCCAGCAGTTTAAGGGGACAAAGCTCTGGGGCCAACGTCCTGACTTTC. Combining the CDR3 with reference TRBV27 and TRBJ2-6 gives the whole variable domain EAQVTQNPRYLITVTGKKLTVTCSQNMNHEYMSWYRQDPGLGLRQIYYSMNVEVTDKGDVPEGYKVSRKEKRNFPLILESPSPNQTSLYFCASSLRGQSSGANVLTFGAGSRLTVL.

This sequence joins TRBV7-6 and TRBJ1-4; D possibly corresponds to TRBD1 (5 bases). Trimming cost V 5 bases and J 4 bases, with 11 bases left between them. CDR1 and CDR2 from the germline V gene are SGHVS and FNYEAQ. CDR3 length: 14 residues. The CDR3 protein is CASSPRVRNEKLFF. The DNA for the CDR3 is TGTGCCAGCAGCCCCAGGGTCCGTAATGAAAAACTGTTTTTT.

Points on this clonotype: The junction departs from germline at one end; a sequencing error may be responsible. The gene calls are TRBV6-5 and TRBJ2-7; 8 bases agree with TRBD1. The germline V gene encodes CDR1 MNHEY and CDR2 SVGAGI. The CDR3 runs to 15 residues. CDR3 loop: CASSYSPTGDYEQYF. The DNA of the CDR3 is TGTGCCAGCAGCTACTCCCCGACAGGGGACTACGAGCAGTACTTC.

The chain carries TRBV28 and TRBJ2-1, with 10 positions matching TRBD1. The CDR3 is made up of 15 amino acids. J lost 6 bases, V lost 6 bases, and 8 bases had no gene match. Germline V gene lookup returns CDR1 MDHEN and CDR2 SYDVKM. The CDR3 loop is CASRTCRDRGNEQFF. As DNA, the CDR3 is TGTGCCAGCAGAACCTGCCGGGACAGGGGCAATGAGCAGTTCTTC.

The J gene is TRBJ2-2, the V gene TRBV29-1, with D perhaps matching TRBD2 (6 bases). The CDR3 runs to 14 residues. Germline-derived CDR1 and CDR2 are SQVTM and ANQGSEA. The V and J ends lost 5 bases and 3 bases respectively, with 13 bases between them. CDR3 sequence: CSVRSGSYTGELFF. The CDR3 coding sequence is TGCAGCGTTCGGTCCGGGAGTTACACCGGGGAGCTGTTTTTT.

The chain employs TRBV14 and TRBJ1-2; the D gene is possibly TRBD1 (5 bases). CDR3 size: 14 residues. V lost 1 base and J lost 4, with 10 bases in between. Germline loops: CDR1 SGHDN, CDR2 FVKESK. The DNA for the CDR3 is TGTGCCAGCAGCCAAGCCCAGGGTTCCTATGGCTACACCTTC. Amino acid sequence: CASSQAQGSYGYTF. The variable domain in full, completed from reference TRBV14 and TRBJ1-2, reads EAGVTQFPSHSVIEKGQTVTLRCDPISGHDNLYWYRRVMGKEIKFLLHFVKESKQDESGMPNNRFLAERTGGTYSTLKVQPAELEDSGVYFCASSQAQGSYGYTFGSGTRLTVV.

The chain carries TRBV7-2 and TRBJ1-5; D is unresolved. This CDR3 has 15 amino acids. V was trimmed by 1 base and J by 0 bases, leaving 7 bases between them. Looked up from germline, CDR1 is SGHTA and CDR2 is FQGNSA. CDR3 nucleotides: TGTGCCAGCAGCTTAGAGGTCTATAGCAATCAGCCCCAGCATTTT. Translated, it gives CASSLEVYSNQPQHF.